This paragraph covers one TCR beta chain sequence. Produced via immunoSEQ multiplex PCR; TCRdb's table is partial and in-frame only. The data contain about 70,000 clones, 80% of them singletons. This record comes from a study of blood T cell repertoires in COVID-19. As for the study in general: Sites in the United States, Italy and Spain provided acute and convalescent COVID-19 samples. In each case, the material was cDNA or gDNA derived from T cells, B-cell-depleted T cells, or PBMCs.

The V gene's germline CDR1 is KGHSH and CDR2 LQKENI. The V gene lost 2 bases and the J gene lost 3 bases, with 11 bases spanning the gap. CDR3 length: 14 amino acids. The sample comprised peripheral blood. The receptor's source is a man between 65 and 79 years old who had recovered from COVID-19. This chain connects TRBV18 to TRBJ2-7; no reliable D call. CDR3 coding DNA: TGTGCCAGCTCACCAAATACTCAAGACTACGAGCAGTACTTC. This translates into CASSPNTQDYEQYF.